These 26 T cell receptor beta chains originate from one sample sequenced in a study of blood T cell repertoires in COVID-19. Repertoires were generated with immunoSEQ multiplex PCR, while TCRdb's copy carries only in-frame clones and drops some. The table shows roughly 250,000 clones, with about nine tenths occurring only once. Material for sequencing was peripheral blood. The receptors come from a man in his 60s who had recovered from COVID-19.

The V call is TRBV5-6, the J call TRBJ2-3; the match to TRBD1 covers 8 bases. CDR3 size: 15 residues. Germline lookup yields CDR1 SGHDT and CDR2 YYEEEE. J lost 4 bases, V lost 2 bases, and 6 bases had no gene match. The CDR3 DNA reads TGTGCCAGCAGCTTCGACAGGGGTTTCGCAGATACGCAGTATTTT. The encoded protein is CASSFDRGFADTQYF.

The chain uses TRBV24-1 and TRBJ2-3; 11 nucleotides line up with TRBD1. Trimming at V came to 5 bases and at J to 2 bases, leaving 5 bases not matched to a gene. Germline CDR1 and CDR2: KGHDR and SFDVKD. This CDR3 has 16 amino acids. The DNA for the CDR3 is TGTGCCACCAGTGTTCCTGGACAGGGGGCCACAGATACGCAGTATTTT. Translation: CATSVPGQGATDTQYF.

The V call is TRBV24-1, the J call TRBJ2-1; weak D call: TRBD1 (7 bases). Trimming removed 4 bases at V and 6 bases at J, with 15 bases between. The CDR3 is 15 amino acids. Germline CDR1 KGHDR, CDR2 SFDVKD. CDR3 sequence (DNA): TGTGCCACCAGTGACCGGGGGACAGCAATCAATGAGCAGTTCTTC. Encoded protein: CATSDRGTAINEQFF.

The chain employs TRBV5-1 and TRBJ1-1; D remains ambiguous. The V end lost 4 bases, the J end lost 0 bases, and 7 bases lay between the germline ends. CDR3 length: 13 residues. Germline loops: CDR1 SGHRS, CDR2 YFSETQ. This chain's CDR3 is CASSPQMNTEAFF. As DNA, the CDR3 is TGCGCCAGCAGCCCGCAGATGAACACTGAAGCTTTCTTT. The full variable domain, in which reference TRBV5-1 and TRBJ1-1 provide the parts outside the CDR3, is KAGVTQTPRYLIKTRGQQVTLSCSPISGHRSVSWYQQTPGQGLQFLFEYFSETQRNKGNFPGRFSGRQFSNSRSEMNVSTLELGDSALYLCASSPQMNTEAFFGQGTRLTVV.

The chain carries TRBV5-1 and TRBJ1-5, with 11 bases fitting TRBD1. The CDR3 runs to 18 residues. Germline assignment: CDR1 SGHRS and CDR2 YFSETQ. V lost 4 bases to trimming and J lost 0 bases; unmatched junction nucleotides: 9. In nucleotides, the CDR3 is TGCGCCAGCAGCCCGGGGACAGGGGGTGCCTATAGCAATCAGCCCCAGCATTTT. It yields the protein CASSPGTGGAYSNQPQHF.

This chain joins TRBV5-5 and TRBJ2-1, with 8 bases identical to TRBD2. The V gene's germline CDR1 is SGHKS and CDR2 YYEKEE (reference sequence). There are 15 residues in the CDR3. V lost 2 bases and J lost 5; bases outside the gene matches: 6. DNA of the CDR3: TGTGCCAGCAGCTTAGGTAGCGGGGACCACAATGAGCAGTTCTTC. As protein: CASSLGSGDHNEQFF.

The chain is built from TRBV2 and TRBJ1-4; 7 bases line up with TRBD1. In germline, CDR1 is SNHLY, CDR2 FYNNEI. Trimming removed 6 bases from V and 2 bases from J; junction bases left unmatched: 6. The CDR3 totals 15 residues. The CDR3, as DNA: TGTGCCAGCAGCTTTTTACAGGGGACTAATGAAAAACTGTTTTTT. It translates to CASSFLQGTNEKLFF. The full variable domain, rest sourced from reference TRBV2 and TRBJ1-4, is EPEVTQTPSHQVTQMGQEVILRCVPISNHLYFYWYRQILGQKVEFLVSFYNNEISEKSEIFDDQFSVERPDGSNFTLKIRSTKLEDSAMYFCASSFLQGTNEKLFFGSGTQLSVL.

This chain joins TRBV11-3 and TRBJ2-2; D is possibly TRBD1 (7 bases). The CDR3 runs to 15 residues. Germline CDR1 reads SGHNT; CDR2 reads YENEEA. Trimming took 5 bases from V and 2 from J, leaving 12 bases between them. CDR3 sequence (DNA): TGTGCCAGCAGCCCGGGGGACAGTAACACCGGGGAGCTGTTTTTT. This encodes CASSPGDSNTGELFF.

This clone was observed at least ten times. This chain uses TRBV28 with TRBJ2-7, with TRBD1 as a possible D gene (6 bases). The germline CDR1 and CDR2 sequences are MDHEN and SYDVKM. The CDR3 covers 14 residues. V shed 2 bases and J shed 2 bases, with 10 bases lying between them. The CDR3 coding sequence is TGTGCCAGCAGTTTAATGGGGGCCACCTACGAGCAGTACTTC. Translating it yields CASSLMGATYEQYF.

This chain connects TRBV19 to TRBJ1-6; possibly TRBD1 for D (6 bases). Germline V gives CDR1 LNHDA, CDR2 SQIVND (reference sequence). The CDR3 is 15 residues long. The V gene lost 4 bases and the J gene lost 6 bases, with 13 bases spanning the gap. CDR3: CASSTRGQRNSPLHF. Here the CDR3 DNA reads TGTGCCAGTAGTACCAGAGGACAGCGTAATTCACCCCTCCACTTT.

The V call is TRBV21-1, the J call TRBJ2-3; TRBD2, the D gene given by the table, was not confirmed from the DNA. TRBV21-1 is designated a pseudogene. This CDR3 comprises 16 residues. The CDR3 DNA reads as TGTGCCAGCAGCAACCCGACCGGGAGCTACACAGATACGCAGTATTTT. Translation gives CASSNPTGSYTDTQYF.

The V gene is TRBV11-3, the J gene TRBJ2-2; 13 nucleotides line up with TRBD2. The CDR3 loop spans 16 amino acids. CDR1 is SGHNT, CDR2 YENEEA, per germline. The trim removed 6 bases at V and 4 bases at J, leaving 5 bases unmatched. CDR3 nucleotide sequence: TGTGCCAGCAGGACTAGCGGGGGGTTTGCCACCGGGGAGCTGTTTTTT. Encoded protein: CASRTSGGFATGELFF.

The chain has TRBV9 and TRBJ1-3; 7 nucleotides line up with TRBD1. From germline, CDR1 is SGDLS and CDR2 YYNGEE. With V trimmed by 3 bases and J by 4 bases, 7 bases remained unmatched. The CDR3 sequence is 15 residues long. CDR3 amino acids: CASSAQGVPGNTIYF. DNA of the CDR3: TGTGCCAGCAGCGCTCAGGGGGTCCCCGGAAACACCATATATTTT. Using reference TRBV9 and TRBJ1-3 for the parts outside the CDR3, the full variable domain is DSGVTQTPKHLITATGQRVTLRCSPRSGDLSVYWYQQSLDQGLQFLIQYYNGEERAKGNILERFSAQQFPDLHSELNLSSLELGDSALYFCASSAQGVPGNTIYFGEGSWLTVV.

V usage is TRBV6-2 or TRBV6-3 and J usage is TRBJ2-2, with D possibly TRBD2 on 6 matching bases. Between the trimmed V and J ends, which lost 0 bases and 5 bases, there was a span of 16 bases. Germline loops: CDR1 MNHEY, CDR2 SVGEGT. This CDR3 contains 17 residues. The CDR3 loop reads CASSYSMYGSGTGELFF. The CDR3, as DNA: TGTGCCAGCAGTTACTCGATGTACGGGAGCGGTACCGGGGAGCTGTTTTTT.

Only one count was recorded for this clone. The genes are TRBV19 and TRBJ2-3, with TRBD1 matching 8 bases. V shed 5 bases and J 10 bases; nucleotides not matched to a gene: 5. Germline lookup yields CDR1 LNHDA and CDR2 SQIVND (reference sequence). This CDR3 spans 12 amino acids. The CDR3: CASSLGQGAQYF. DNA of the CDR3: TGTGCCAGTAGTCTAGGACAGGGTGCGCAGTATTTT.

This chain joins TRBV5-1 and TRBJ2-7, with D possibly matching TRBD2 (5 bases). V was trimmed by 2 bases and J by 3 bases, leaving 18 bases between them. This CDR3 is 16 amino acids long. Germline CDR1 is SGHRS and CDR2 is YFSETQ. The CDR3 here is CASSFGGNGPLYEQYF. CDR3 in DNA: TGCGCCAGCAGCTTTGGAGGCAACGGTCCACTCTACGAGCAGTACTTC.

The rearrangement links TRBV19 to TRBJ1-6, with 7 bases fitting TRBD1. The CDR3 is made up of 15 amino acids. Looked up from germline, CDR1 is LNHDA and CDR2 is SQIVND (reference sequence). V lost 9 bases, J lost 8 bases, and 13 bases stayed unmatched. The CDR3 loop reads CARLTGACWDSPLHF. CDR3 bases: TGTGCCAGACTTACAGGGGCGTGCTGGGATTCACCCCTCCACTTT.

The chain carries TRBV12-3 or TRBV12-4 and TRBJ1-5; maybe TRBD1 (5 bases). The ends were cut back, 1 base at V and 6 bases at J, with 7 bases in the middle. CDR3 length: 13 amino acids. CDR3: CASSLGGRQPQHF. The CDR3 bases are TGTGCCAGCAGTTTAGGGGGCCGTCAGCCCCAGCATTTT.

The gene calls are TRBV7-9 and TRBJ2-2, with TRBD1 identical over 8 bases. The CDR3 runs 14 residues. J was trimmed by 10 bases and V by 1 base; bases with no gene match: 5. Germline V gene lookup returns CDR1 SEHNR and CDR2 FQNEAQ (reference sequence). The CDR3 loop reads CASSLVQGAAELFF. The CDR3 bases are TGTGCCAGCAGCTTAGTCCAGGGGGCCGCGGAGCTGTTTTTT.

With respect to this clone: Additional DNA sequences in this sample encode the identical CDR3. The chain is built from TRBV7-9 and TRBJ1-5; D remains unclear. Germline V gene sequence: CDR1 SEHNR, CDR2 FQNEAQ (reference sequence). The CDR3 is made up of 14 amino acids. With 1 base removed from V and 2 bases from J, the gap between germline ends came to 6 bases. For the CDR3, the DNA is TGTGCCAGCAGCTTAGGGCAGGGCAATCAGCCCCAGCATTTT. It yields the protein CASSLGQGNQPQHF. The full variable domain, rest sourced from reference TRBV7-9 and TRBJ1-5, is DTGVSQNPRHKITKRGQNVTFRCDPISEHNRLYWYRQTLGQGPEFLTYFQNEAQLEKSRLLSDRFSAERPKGSFSTLEIQRTEQGDSAMYLCASSLGQGNQPQHFGDGTRLSIL.

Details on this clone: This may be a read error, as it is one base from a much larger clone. The CDR3 nucleotides are TGTGCCAGCGGGCAGGTTAATCAGCCCCAGCATTTT. Its protein product is CASGQVNQPQHF. The rearrangement links TRBV6-5 to TRBJ1-5; D is unclear. The CDR3 runs to 12 residues. The V and J ends lost 8 bases and 4 bases respectively, with 9 bases between them. Germline CDR1 MNHEY, CDR2 SVGAGI.

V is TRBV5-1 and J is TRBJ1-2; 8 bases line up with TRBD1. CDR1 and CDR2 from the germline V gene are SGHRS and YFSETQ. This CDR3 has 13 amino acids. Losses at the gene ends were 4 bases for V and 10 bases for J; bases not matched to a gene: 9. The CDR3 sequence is CASSAGQARSYTF. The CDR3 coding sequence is TGCGCCAGCAGCGCGGGACAGGCCCGATCCTACACCTTC.

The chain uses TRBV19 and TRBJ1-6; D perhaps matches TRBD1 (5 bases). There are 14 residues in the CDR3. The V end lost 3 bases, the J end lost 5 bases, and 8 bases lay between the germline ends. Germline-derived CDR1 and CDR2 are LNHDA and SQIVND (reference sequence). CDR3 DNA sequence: TGTGCCAGTAGTATCGGGACTAATAATTCACCCCTCCACTTT. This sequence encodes CASSIGTNNSPLHF.

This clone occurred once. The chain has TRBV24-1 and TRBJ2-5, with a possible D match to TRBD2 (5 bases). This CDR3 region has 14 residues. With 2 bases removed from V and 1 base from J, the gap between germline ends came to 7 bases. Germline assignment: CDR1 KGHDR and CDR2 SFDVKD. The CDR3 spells CATSDSGVQETQYF. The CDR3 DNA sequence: TGTGCCACCAGTGATTCCGGGGTCCAAGAGACCCAGTACTTC.

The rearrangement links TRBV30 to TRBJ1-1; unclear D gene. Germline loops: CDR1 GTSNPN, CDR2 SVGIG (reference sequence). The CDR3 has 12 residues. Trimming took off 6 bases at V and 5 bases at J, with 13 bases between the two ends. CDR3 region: CACRASGTEAFF. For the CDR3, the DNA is TGTGCCTGTAGGGCATCGGGGACTGAAGCTTTCTTT. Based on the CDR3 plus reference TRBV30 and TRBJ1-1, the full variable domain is SQTIHQWPATLVQPVGSPLSLECTVEGTSNPNLYWYRQAAGRGLQLLFYSVGIGQISSEVPQNLSASRPQDRQFILSSKKLLLSDSGFYLCACRASGTEAFFGQGTRLTVV.

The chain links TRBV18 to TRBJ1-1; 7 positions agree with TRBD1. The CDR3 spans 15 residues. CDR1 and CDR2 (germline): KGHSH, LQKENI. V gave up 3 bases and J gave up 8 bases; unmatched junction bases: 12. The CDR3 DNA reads TGTGCCAGCTCACCTAACATTCGACAGGGTAAGGAAGCTTTCTTT. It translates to CASSPNIRQGKEAFF.